The next 3 T cell receptor beta chains were all read from a single sample in a study of shared clonotypes between healthy human individuals. Measured with immunoSEQ multiplex PCR; TCRdb has only the in-frame clones, and not every one. The sample consists of about 2.5 million clones, approximately 90% of them appearing once. The sequencing input was naive CD4+ T cells from PBMCs. Sample subset: CD45RA+ positively selected. Receptor source: a man aged 18 to 35 in good health. Some clones in this sample may be carry-over from other donors' samples.

V gene TRBV5-1 combines with J gene TRBJ2-3, with TRBD2 matching over 12 bases. Trimming cost V 0 bases and J 6 bases; bases outside gene matches: 8. Germline V gene data show CDR1 as SGHRS and CDR2 as YFSETQ. This CDR3 spans 17 amino acids. CDR3 DNA sequence: TGCGCCAGCAGCTTGGCGGCTAGCGGGAGGGGAGGTGATACGCAGTATTTT. Translation gives CASSLAASGRGGDTQYF.

The rearrangement uses TRBV5-8 and TRBJ2-7, with D uncertain. CDR3 length: 12 residues. Trimming removed 4 bases from V and 5 bases from J, with 10 bases in between. Germline CDR1 reads SGHTS; CDR2 reads YDEGEE. CDR3 amino acids: CASSQITHEQYF. DNA of the CDR3: TGTGCCAGCAGCCAAATAACCCACGAGCAGTACTTC. Variable domain in full (rest from reference TRBV5-8 and TRBJ2-7): EAGVTQSPTHLIKTRGQQATLRCSPISGHTSVYWYQQALGLGLQFLLWYDEGEERNRGNFPPRFSGRQFPNYSSELNVNALELEDSALYLCASSQITHEQYFGPGTRLTVT.

The chain uses TRBV5-4 and TRBJ2-5; D possibly corresponds to TRBD2 (6 bases). Deletions cut 5 bases from V and 4 bases from J, with 15 bases between. The germline CDR1 and CDR2 sequences are SGHNT and YYREEE (reference sequence). The CDR3 covers 14 residues. The CDR3 coding sequence is TGTGCCAGCAGGGACCGCGGAGGGCGAGAGACCCAGTACTTC. It is translated as CASRDRGGRETQYF.